The rows below give T cell receptor beta chains drawn from one sample of a study of blood T cell repertoires in COVID-19. The repertoire was sequenced with immunoSEQ multiplex PCR; TCRdb's copy has only in-frame clones and lacks some. The sample lists some 90,000 clones, more than 80% occurring once. The sample taken for sequencing was peripheral blood. Receptor source: a woman in her 70s with acute or convalescent COVID-19. Each CDR3 is given with its conserved first and last residue. D genes are given only for firm matches. Clone size is not always given. Where it is, it says once, few, many or a class for expanded clones.

cdr3_nt: TGTGCCAGCAGACAAAGTTCGGGGGGCGGTGGCTACACCTTC
cdr3_aa: CASRQSSGGGGYTF
clone_size: once
j_call: TRBJ1-2
d_call: -
v_call: TRBV7-2

cdr3_nt: TGCAGTGCGTACAGGGTCGGTGGCTACACCTTC
cdr3_aa: CSAYRVGGYTF
clone_size: -
j_call: TRBJ1-2
d_call: -
v_call: TRBV20-1

cdr3_nt: TGTGCCAGCAGTGTGGACAGGAGCTCCTATAATTCACCCCTCCACTTT
cdr3_aa: CASSVDRSSYNSPLHF
clone_size: few
j_call: TRBJ1-6
d_call: TRBD1
v_call: TRBV6-1

cdr3_nt: TGTGCCAGCAGTTCATGGGGGGACAACACTGAAGCTTTCTTT
cdr3_aa: CASSSWGDNTEAFF
clone_size: -
j_call: TRBJ1-1
d_call: -
v_call: TRBV27

cdr3_nt: TGCAGCGTCTGGACAGGGGCTGGCCAGTACTTC
cdr3_aa: CSVWTGAGQYF
clone_size: -
j_call: TRBJ2-5
d_call: TRBD1
v_call: TRBV29-1

cdr3_nt: TGTGCCAGCAGCCCAGAGCCGGGAAAATCCTACGAGCAGTACTTC
cdr3_aa: CASSPEPGKSYEQYF
clone_size: few
j_call: TRBJ2-7
d_call: -
v_call: TRBV5-8

cdr3_nt: TGTGCCAGCAGTCTCCCGGGACAGGTCTATGGCTACACCTTC
cdr3_aa: CASSLPGQVYGYTF
clone_size: -
j_call: TRBJ1-2
d_call: TRBD1
v_call: TRBV25-1

cdr3_nt: TGTGCCAGCAGCCGACAATTTGGCTACACCTTC
cdr3_aa: CASSRQFGYTF
clone_size: -
j_call: TRBJ1-2
d_call: -
v_call: TRBV3-1/TRBV3-2

cdr3_nt: TGTGCCAGCAGTTTGAGCGGGGGGGCCCCAGATACGCAGTATTTT
cdr3_aa: CASSLSGGAPDTQYF
clone_size: few
j_call: TRBJ2-3
d_call: TRBD2
v_call: TRBV7-2

cdr3_nt: TGTGCCAGCAGCTTAGTGGTTGGTTTCCCTAACTATAGCTACACCTTC
cdr3_aa: CASSLVVGFPNYSYTF
clone_size: -
j_call: TRBJ1-2
d_call: -
v_call: TRBV7-8

cdr3_nt: TGTGCCAGCAGCGGAGACGGAGGGACTAATGAAAAACTGTTTTTT
cdr3_aa: CASSGDGGTNEKLFF
clone_size: -
j_call: TRBJ1-4
d_call: -
v_call: TRBV11-1

cdr3_nt: TGCGCCAGCAGCTTGGAGACAGGCTACCGGGATACGCAGTATTTT
cdr3_aa: CASSLETGYRDTQYF
clone_size: -
j_call: TRBJ2-3
d_call: -
v_call: TRBV5-1

cdr3_nt: TGCGCCAGCAGCGCGGAGGGACTGGGAGCCAAAAACATTCAGTACTTC
cdr3_aa: CASSAEGLGAKNIQYF
clone_size: -
j_call: TRBJ2-4
d_call: -
v_call: TRBV5-1

cdr3_nt: TGTGCCAGTAGCTCTACCGGGACAGGGGCCAGCAATCAGCCCCAGCATTTT
cdr3_aa: CASSSTGTGASNQPQHF
clone_size: once
j_call: TRBJ1-5
d_call: TRBD1
v_call: TRBV19

cdr3_nt: TGTGCCAGTAGTCGCGGCCCAGGCGGGAATCAGCCCCAGCATTTT
cdr3_aa: CASSRGPGGNQPQHF
clone_size: -
j_call: TRBJ1-5
d_call: -
v_call: TRBV19

cdr3_nt: TGTGCCAGCACTCCCGGGACAGCTTACAATGAGCAGTTCTTC
cdr3_aa: CASTPGTAYNEQFF
clone_size: -
j_call: TRBJ2-1
d_call: TRBD1
v_call: TRBV2

cdr3_nt: TGTGCCAGCAGTTTGGACAGCTTGGGGACCCAGTACTTC
cdr3_aa: CASSLDSLGTQYF
clone_size: -
j_call: TRBJ2-5
d_call: -
v_call: TRBV28

cdr3_nt: TGTGCCAGCAGCCCCGAGGTGTCCGATGAGCAGTTCTTC
cdr3_aa: CASSPEVSDEQFF
clone_size: few
j_call: TRBJ2-1
d_call: -
v_call: TRBV7-9

cdr3_nt: TGTGCCAGCACCGAGCGGGGGTTGGACAATGAGCAGTTCTTC
cdr3_aa: CASTERGLDNEQFF
clone_size: -
j_call: TRBJ2-1
d_call: TRBD2
v_call: TRBV5-5

cdr3_nt: TGTGCCAGCAGTTTATTAACAGGGGTCTTTTACTTC
cdr3_aa: CASSLLTGVFYF
clone_size: -
j_call: TRBJ2-7
d_call: TRBD1
v_call: TRBV28

cdr3_nt: TGCGCCAGCAGCTTGCGGGGGGCGGACTATGGCTACACCTTC
cdr3_aa: CASSLRGADYGYTF
clone_size: -
j_call: TRBJ1-2
d_call: -
v_call: TRBV5-1

cdr3_nt: TGTGCCAGCAGTGGCCGGGACACTAAGGTTATTGGGCAGTTCTTC
cdr3_aa: CASSGRDTKVIGQFF
clone_size: -
j_call: TRBJ2-1
d_call: -
v_call: TRBV6-4

cdr3_nt: TGTGCCAGCTCACCACCGGCCATTAACTATGGCTACACCTTC
cdr3_aa: CASSPPAINYGYTF
clone_size: -
j_call: TRBJ1-2
d_call: -
v_call: TRBV18

cdr3_nt: TGTGCCAGCAGTTCCCCCCGAACAGACACTAACTATGGCTACACCTTC
cdr3_aa: CASSSPRTDTNYGYTF
clone_size: -
j_call: TRBJ1-2
d_call: -
v_call: TRBV28

cdr3_nt: TGTGCCAGCAGCCAAGGAGAGCGGGAACGGCAGTACTTC
cdr3_aa: CASSQGERERQYF
clone_size: -
j_call: TRBJ2-7
d_call: TRBD2
v_call: TRBV4-2

cdr3_nt: TGTGCCAGCTCCGCGTCGGGACAGGGTGAAAAACTGTTTTTT
cdr3_aa: CASSASGQGEKLFF
clone_size: -
j_call: TRBJ1-4
d_call: TRBD1
v_call: TRBV7-9

cdr3_nt: TGTGCCAGCAGTGAGGGACTAAACTCCTACAATGAGCAGTTCTTC
cdr3_aa: CASSEGLNSYNEQFF
clone_size: medium-sized
j_call: TRBJ2-1
d_call: TRBD2
v_call: TRBV2

cdr3_nt: TGTGCCAGCAGCTCCCACGTGGGAGGAGGCAATGAGCAGTTCTTC
cdr3_aa: CASSSHVGGGNEQFF
clone_size: few
j_call: TRBJ2-1
d_call: -
v_call: TRBV9

cdr3_nt: TGTGCCAGCAGCTCACAGGGGGGGTACACTGAAGCTTTCTTT
cdr3_aa: CASSSQGGYTEAFF
clone_size: -
j_call: TRBJ1-1
d_call: TRBD1
v_call: TRBV7-8

cdr3_nt: TGTGCCAGCAGTCCACCGGGCGGGGGGCTGGCCAATGAGCAGTTCTTC
cdr3_aa: CASSPPGGGLANEQFF
clone_size: few
j_call: TRBJ2-1
d_call: TRBD2
v_call: TRBV7-9

cdr3_nt: TGCGCCAGCAGCTTGACGGGAGTGCCTGGGGCCAACGTCCTGACTTTC
cdr3_aa: CASSLTGVPGANVLTF
clone_size: -
j_call: TRBJ2-6
d_call: -
v_call: TRBV5-1

cdr3_nt: TGCGCCAGCAGCTTGGTTTTTGGCCCCAATCAGCCCCAGCATTTT
cdr3_aa: CASSLVFGPNQPQHF
clone_size: few
j_call: TRBJ1-5
d_call: -
v_call: TRBV5-1

cdr3_nt: TGTGCCAGCAGCATTACGCGGGGTGGGGCCAACGTCCTGACTTTC
cdr3_aa: CASSITRGGANVLTF
clone_size: -
j_call: TRBJ2-6
d_call: -
v_call: TRBV7-9

cdr3_nt: TGTGCCAGCAGTGAAAATGGCGGGGGGCGCAGCACAGATACGCAGTATTTT
cdr3_aa: CASSENGGGRSTDTQYF
clone_size: -
j_call: TRBJ2-3
d_call: TRBD2
v_call: TRBV6-1

cdr3_nt: TGTGCCAGCAGCTATCGGGACTCCTTTTTGGATGAGCAGTTCTTC
cdr3_aa: CASSYRDSFLDEQFF
clone_size: -
j_call: TRBJ2-1
d_call: -
v_call: TRBV7-6

cdr3_nt: TGTGCCAGCAGCGTAGCCCCTAAGGGGTACACCGGGGAGCTGTTTTTT
cdr3_aa: CASSVAPKGYTGELFF
clone_size: -
j_call: TRBJ2-2
d_call: -
v_call: TRBV9

cdr3_nt: TGTGCCAGCTCACCACTGGGGGGGCCCTACACCGGGGAGCTGTTTTTT
cdr3_aa: CASSPLGGPYTGELFF
clone_size: -
j_call: TRBJ2-2
d_call: -
v_call: TRBV18

cdr3_nt: TGTGCCAGCAGTATGACTAGCGGGATTTTCAATGAGCAGTTCTTC
cdr3_aa: CASSMTSGIFNEQFF
clone_size: few
j_call: TRBJ2-1
d_call: TRBD2
v_call: TRBV28

cdr3_nt: TGTGCCAGCAGCCCGGACAGGGGGCCCTACGAGCAGTACTTC
cdr3_aa: CASSPDRGPYEQYF
clone_size: -
j_call: TRBJ2-7
d_call: TRBD1
v_call: TRBV27